This T cell receptor beta chain comes out of a study of cytomegalovirus exposure and HLA in healthy donors. Across the study: Around 77 million unique TCRs from HLA-typed donors made up an early data release. Study-level results: Presence/absence analyses treated sequencing depth as roughly uniform across donors. Most of the TCR beta V segments (in an earlier analysis) were productive either about 87% or about 30% of the time. The study carried out a later analysis of TCR beta sequences. It associated some 17,000 of them with specific HLA alleles at a false discovery rate of 0.05.

The CDR3 runs 14 residues. CDR1 and CDR2 (germline): KGHSH, LQKENI. Between the trimmed V and J ends, which lost 3 bases and 3 bases, there was a span of 10 bases. PCR primers comprised 60 Vbeta and 13 Jbeta primers. The assay was immunoSEQ multiplex PCR, and TCRdb's table has in-frame clones only and misses some. The listing contains some 67,000 clones. A note on this clone: Its matching antigen is unknown.

Sequenced sample: PBMCs. The TCR was taken from a young woman in good health and CMV-seronegative. The rearrangement uses TRBV18 and TRBJ2-3; no definite D call. This chain's CDR3 is CASSPAAVTDTQYF. CDR3 DNA sequence: TGTGCCAGCTCACCGGCGGCGGTAACAGATACGCAGTATTTT. Together with reference TRBV18 and TRBJ2-3, the CDR3 gives the full variable domain: NAGVMQNPRHLVRRRGQEARLRCSPMKGHSHVYWYRQLPEEGLKFMVYLQKENIIDESGMPKERFSAEFPKEGPSILRIQQVVRGDSAAYFCASSPAAVTDTQYFGPGTRLTVL.